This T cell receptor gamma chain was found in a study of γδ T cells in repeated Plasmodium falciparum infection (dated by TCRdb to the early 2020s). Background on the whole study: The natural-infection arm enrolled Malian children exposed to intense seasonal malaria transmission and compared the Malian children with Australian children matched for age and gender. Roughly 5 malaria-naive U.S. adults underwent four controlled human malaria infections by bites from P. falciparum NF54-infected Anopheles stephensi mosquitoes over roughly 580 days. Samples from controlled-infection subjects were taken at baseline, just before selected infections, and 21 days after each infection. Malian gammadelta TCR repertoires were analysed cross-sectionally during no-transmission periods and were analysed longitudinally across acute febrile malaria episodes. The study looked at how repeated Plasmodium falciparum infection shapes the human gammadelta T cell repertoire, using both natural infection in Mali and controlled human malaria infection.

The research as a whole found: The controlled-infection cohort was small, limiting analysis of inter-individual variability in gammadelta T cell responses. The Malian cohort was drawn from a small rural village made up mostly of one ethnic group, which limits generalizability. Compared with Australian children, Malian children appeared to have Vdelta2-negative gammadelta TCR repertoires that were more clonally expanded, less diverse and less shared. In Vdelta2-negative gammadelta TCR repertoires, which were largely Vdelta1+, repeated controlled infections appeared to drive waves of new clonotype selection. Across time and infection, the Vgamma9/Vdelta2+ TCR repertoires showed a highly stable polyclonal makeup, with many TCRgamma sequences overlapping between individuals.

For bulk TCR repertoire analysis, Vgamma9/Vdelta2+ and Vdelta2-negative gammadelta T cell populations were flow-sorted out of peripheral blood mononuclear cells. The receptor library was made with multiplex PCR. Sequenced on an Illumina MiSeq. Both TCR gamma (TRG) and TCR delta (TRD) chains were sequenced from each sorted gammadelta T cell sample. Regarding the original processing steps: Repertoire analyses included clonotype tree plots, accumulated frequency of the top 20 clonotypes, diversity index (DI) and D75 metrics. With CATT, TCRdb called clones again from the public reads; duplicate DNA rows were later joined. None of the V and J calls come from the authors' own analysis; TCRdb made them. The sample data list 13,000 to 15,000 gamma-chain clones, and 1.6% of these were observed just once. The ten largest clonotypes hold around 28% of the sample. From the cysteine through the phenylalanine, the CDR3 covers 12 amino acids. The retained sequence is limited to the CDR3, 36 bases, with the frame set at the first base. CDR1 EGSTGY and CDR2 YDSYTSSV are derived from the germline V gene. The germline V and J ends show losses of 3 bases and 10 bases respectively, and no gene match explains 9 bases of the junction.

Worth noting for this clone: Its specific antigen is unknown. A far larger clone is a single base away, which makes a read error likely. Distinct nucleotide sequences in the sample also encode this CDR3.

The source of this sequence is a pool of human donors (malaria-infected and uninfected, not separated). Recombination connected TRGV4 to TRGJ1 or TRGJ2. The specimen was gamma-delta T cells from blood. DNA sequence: TGTGCCACCTGGGATTGCGTTAACAAGAAACTCTTT. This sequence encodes CATWDCVNKKLF.